What follows are 23 T cell receptor beta chains derived from one specimen sequenced in a study of a mutant IDH1 vaccine in newly diagnosed glioma. The time point denotes: baseline, week 1 (first vaccination visit). Treatment given: pre-vaccination baseline after standard-of-care therapy. The data were produced by immunoSEQ multiplex PCR, yet TCRdb's version contains in-frame clones alone and is incomplete. The table lists about 92,000 clones, approximately 83% of them singletons. The material was PBMCs, obtained from a glioma patient treated with radiotherapy, temozolomide or both. Every receptor here comes from a woman in her 50s with glioma.

This chain links TRBV5-6 with TRBJ2-1; a weak D match, TRBD1 (6 bases). The CDR3 extends over 14 amino acids. The ends were cut back, 1 base at V and 6 bases at J, with 11 bases in the middle. Germline CDR1 SGHDT, CDR2 YYEEEE. CDR3 nucleotide sequence: TGTGCCAGCAGCTTGACTCTAGGGGGCAATGAGCAGTTCTTC. It yields the protein CASSLTLGGNEQFF.

The chain carries TRBV5-1 and TRBJ2-7, with TRBD1 identical over 9 bases. V lost 1 base, J lost 6 bases, and 8 bases stayed unmatched. The CDR3 runs 15 residues. Germline loops: CDR1 SGHRS, CDR2 YFSETQ. The CDR3 DNA is TGCGCCAGCAGCTTGACAGGGGGCGAAGTTAGCGAGCAGTACTTC. It encodes CASSLTGGEVSEQYF.

The CDR3: CASSLHSGGATYGYTF. DNA for the CDR3: TGTGCCAGCAGCCTTCATAGCGGGGGCGCGACCTATGGCTACACCTTC. The V call is TRBV7-2, the J call TRBJ1-2; possibly TRBD1 for D (6 bases). CDR3 length: 16 amino acids. Trimming left V 5 bases short and J 4 bases short, with 20 bases between. Germline loops: CDR1 SGHTA, CDR2 FQGNSA.

This sequence joins TRBV13 and TRBJ2-4, with D unclear. Between the trimmed V and J ends, which lost 7 bases and 0 bases, there was a span of 10 bases. Looked up from germline, CDR1 is PRHDT and CDR2 is FYEKMQ (reference sequence). The CDR3 is 14 amino acids. As DNA, the CDR3 is TGTGCCAGCAATGGCGGAGCAGCCAAAAACATTCAGTACTTC. Residues: CASNGGAAKNIQYF.

V and J are TRBV10-3 and TRBJ1-1; D unresolved. The germline gives CDR1 ENHRY, CDR2 SYGVKD. This CDR3 has 15 amino acids. V was shortened by 6 bases and J by 0 bases, with 14 bases between the two germline ends. The CDR3 DNA reads as TGTGCCATCAGGGGGTCATCGACCATGAACACTGAAGCTTTCTTT. This gives the protein CAIRGSSTMNTEAFF.

This clone was detected only once. The chain employs TRBV4-1 and TRBJ1-1; 7 bases agree with TRBD1. From germline, CDR1 is MGHRA and CDR2 YSYEKL. This CDR3 comprises 18 residues. J gave up 6 bases and V 0 bases, and 16 bases lay outside the gene matches. The CDR3 region is CASSQDQGQALPGAEAFF. The CDR3 nucleotides read TGCGCCAGCAGCCAAGATCAAGGACAGGCCCTCCCTGGGGCTGAAGCTTTCTTT.

This chain uses TRBV27 with TRBJ1-1; no firm D call. The ends were cut back, 7 bases at V and 1 base at J, with 10 bases in the middle. Germline V gene lookup returns CDR1 MNHEY and CDR2 SMNVEV (reference sequence). CDR3 size: 13 residues. The CDR3 sequence is CASTFSGNTEAFF. The CDR3 coding sequence is TGTGCCAGCACTTTTTCGGGGAACACTGAAGCTTTCTTT.

In its sample, this clone was seen a few times. V gene TRBV19 combines with J gene TRBJ1-1; D is unclear. The CDR3 is made up of 12 amino acids. From germline, CDR1 is LNHDA and CDR2 SQIVND (reference sequence). Trimming stripped 5 bases from V and 5 bases from J, with 9 bases between. CDR3 DNA: TGTGCCAGTAGTTCCCCGAAGACTGAAGCTTTCTTT. It is translated as CASSSPKTEAFF.

This rearrangement joins TRBV10-3 to TRBJ1-2, with D perhaps matching TRBD1 (5 bases). The CDR3 totals 15 residues. V was cut by 2 bases and J by 8 bases, with 18 bases left in between. Germline CDR1 and CDR2: ENHRY and SYGVKD. The CDR3 DNA is TGTGCCATCAGTGAGGACAGACGGTCCCTTGGGGGCTACACCTTC. Translated, it gives CAISEDRRSLGGYTF.

This chain joins TRBV19 and TRBJ1-1; maybe TRBD1 (5 bases). Between the trimmed V and J ends, which lost 6 bases and 1 base, there was a span of 12 bases. The CDR3 runs to 14 residues. CDR1 LNHDA and CDR2 SQIVND come from the germline V gene (reference sequence). CDR3 amino acids: CASRPGLWNTEAFF. Here the CDR3 DNA reads TGTGCCAGTAGACCGGGACTTTGGAACACTGAAGCTTTCTTT.

The V and J genes are TRBV11-3 and TRBJ2-7; 7 nucleotides match TRBD1. The CDR3 extends over 17 amino acids. The V gene's germline CDR1 is SGHNT and CDR2 YENEEA. Trimming took 2 bases from V and 2 from J; bases not matched to a gene: 12. The CDR3 protein is CASSLPSSGQIAYEQYF. The CDR3 DNA is TGTGCCAGCAGCTTACCATCCTCGGGACAGATCGCCTACGAGCAGTACTTC.

The CDR3 DNA is TGTGCCACACAGGGGGATTCTAGCACAGATACGCAGTATTTT. It is translated as CATQGDSSTDTQYF. The rearrangement uses TRBV2 and TRBJ2-3; 8 bases line up with TRBD1. This CDR3 contains 14 residues. V dropped 10 bases and J dropped 0; count of bases not matched to a gene: 6. Germline CDR1 and CDR2: SNHLY and FYNNEI.

J is TRBJ2-7 and V is TRBV7-6; TRBD1 aligns across 9 bases. This CDR3 spans 15 amino acids. The V gene end was trimmed by 4 bases and the J gene end by 4 bases; junction bases not matched to a gene: 8. In germline, CDR1 is SGHVS, CDR2 FNYEAQ. The CDR3 reads CASSYRQGVMYEQYF. In DNA form, the CDR3 reads TGTGCCAGCAGCTATCGACAGGGGGTTATGTACGAGCAGTACTTC. The variable domain in full, completed from reference TRBV7-6 and TRBJ2-7, reads GAGVSQSPRYKVTKRGQDVALRCDPISGHVSLYWYRQALGQGPEFLTYFNYEAQQDKSGLPNDRFSAERPEGSISTLTIQRTEQRDSAMYRCASSYRQGVMYEQYFGPGTRLTVT.

This chain links TRBV6-1 with TRBJ2-7, with 11 bases identical to TRBD2. V was clipped by 6 bases and J by 5 bases; unmatched bases: 6. Germline V gene lookup returns CDR1 MNHNS and CDR2 SASEGT. CDR3 length: 14 amino acids. The CDR3 loop is CASSPSGGWNEQYF. CDR3 nucleotides: TGTGCCAGCAGCCCTAGCGGGGGGTGGAACGAGCAGTACTTC.

The chain has TRBV19 and TRBJ1-2, with TRBD1 matching over 9 bases. Germline V gene sequence: CDR1 LNHDA, CDR2 SQIVND (reference sequence). This CDR3 is 15 amino acids long. With 5 bases clipped from V and 5 bases from J, the junction kept 9 bases outside the gene matches. The CDR3 reads CASSATDRGDYGYTF. In DNA form, the CDR3 reads TGTGCCAGTAGTGCAACCGACAGGGGGGATTATGGCTACACCTTC.

The V and J genes are TRBV5-1 and TRBJ1-2; 7 positions agree with TRBD1. The CDR3 consists of 14 residues. V gave up 5 bases and J gave up 5 bases; unmatched junction bases: 9. In germline, CDR1 is SGHRS, CDR2 YFSETQ. For the CDR3, the DNA is TGCGCCAGCAGGCGTACGGGGACAGCGTATGGCTACACCTTC. Translation gives CASRRTGTAYGYTF.

This clone occurred once. DNA for the CDR3: TGTGCCAGCAGCCCCGGACAGGGGCTTGATTCTGGAAACACCATATATTTT. Encoded protein: CASSPGQGLDSGNTIYF. The chain employs TRBV7-3 and TRBJ1-3; 9 positions match TRBD1. The CDR3 has 17 amino acids. The germline V gene encodes CDR1 SGHTA and CDR2 FQGTGA. V was pared by 5 bases and J by 1 base, with 9 bases of the junction left unmatched.

This clone has a single count. V usage is TRBV9 and J usage is TRBJ2-3; 9 bases align to TRBD1. CDR1 and CDR2 (germline): SGDLS, YYNGEE. The CDR3 is made up of 15 amino acids. The J segment lost 5 bases and the V segment lost 3 bases, leaving 7 bases of the junction unmatched. The CDR3 reads CASSGGTGRGDTQYF. DNA of the CDR3: TGTGCCAGCAGCGGAGGGACAGGGCGAGGAGATACGCAGTATTTT. Full variable domain (rest looked up from reference TRBV9 and TRBJ2-3): DSGVTQTPKHLITATGQRVTLRCSPRSGDLSVYWYQQSLDQGLQFLIQYYNGEERAKGNILERFSAQQFPDLHSELNLSSLELGDSALYFCASSGGTGRGDTQYFGPGTRLTVL.

This clone has just a few counts. The chain recombines TRBV18 with TRBJ1-2; TRBD1 matches at 12 bases. Germline CDR1 is KGHSH and CDR2 is LQKENI. After removal of 6 bases from V and 3 bases from J, the junction contained 2 bases not matched to a gene. The length of the CDR3 is 14 residues. The CDR3 region has the DNA TGTGCCAGCTCTCGGGACAGGGGGCACTATGGCTACACCTTC. Translation: CASSRDRGHYGYTF.

Here the CDR3 DNA reads TGTGCCAGCACCTTGAGGGGCGACAACACTGAAGCTTTCTTT. Its protein is CASTLRGDNTEAFF. V and J are TRBV28 and TRBJ1-1; D is perhaps TRBD1 (5 bases). CDR1 and CDR2 from the germline V gene are MDHEN and SYDVKM. The V gene lost 7 bases and the J gene lost 2 bases, with 14 bases spanning the gap. This CDR3 is built from 14 residues.

This chain connects TRBV27 to TRBJ1-2, with D tentatively TRBD1 (5 bases). CDR1 MNHEY and CDR2 SMNVEV come from the germline V gene (reference sequence). The CDR3 runs to 13 residues. The V end lost 5 bases, the J end lost 8 bases, and 15 bases lay between the germline ends. The CDR3, as DNA: TGTGCCAGCAGTCCGGAAACAGGTTTCGGCTACACCTTC. Amino acid sequence: CASSPETGFGYTF.

The rearrangement uses TRBV4-1 and TRBJ2-7, with 10 bases matching TRBD1. CDR1 and CDR2 (germline): MGHRA, YSYEKL. CDR3 length equals 15 residues. Trimming at V came to 2 bases and at J to 7 bases, leaving 8 bases not matched to a gene. The DNA for the CDR3 is TGCGCCAGCAGCCAATCGGAACGGACAGGGGGAGAGCAGTACTTC. Translation gives CASSQSERTGGEQYF.

In this sample, this clone turned up a few times. This sequence joins TRBV30 and TRBJ1-1; D is undetermined. This CDR3 region has 11 residues. The V and J ends lost 0 bases and 10 bases respectively, with 9 bases between them. Germline V gene lookup returns CDR1 GTSNPN and CDR2 SVGIG (reference sequence). The CDR3 DNA reads as TGTGCCTGGAGTGTATTACCCGGAGCTTTCTTT. Residues: CAWSVLPGAFF.